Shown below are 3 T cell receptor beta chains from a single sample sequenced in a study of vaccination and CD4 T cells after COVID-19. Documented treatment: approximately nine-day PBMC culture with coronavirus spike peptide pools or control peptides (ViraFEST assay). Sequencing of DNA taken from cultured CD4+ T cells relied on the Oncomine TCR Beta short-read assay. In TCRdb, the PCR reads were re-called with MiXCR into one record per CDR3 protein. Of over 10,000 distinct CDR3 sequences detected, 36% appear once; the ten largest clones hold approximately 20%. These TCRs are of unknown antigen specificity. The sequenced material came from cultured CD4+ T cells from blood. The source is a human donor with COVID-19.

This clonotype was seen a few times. The CDR3 nucleotides are TGTGCCAGCAGATCGGAAGGAGGAGGACTAGCGGGGGCCGGGGAGCTGTTTTTT. Protein: CASRSEGGGLAGAGELFF. The chain employs TRBV6-2 or TRBV6-3 and TRBJ2-2, with 13 bases matching TRBD2. The CDR3 covers 18 residues. V lost 6 bases, J lost 6 bases, and 13 bases stayed unmatched. CDR1 and CDR2 (germline): MNHEY, SVGEGT.

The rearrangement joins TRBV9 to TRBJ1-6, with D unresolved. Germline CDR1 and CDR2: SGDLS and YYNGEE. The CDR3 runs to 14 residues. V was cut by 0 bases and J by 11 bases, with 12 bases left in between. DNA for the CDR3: TGTGCCAGCAGCGTAGATCCCAAGCCTACACCCCTCCACTTT. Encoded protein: CASSVDPKPTPLHF.

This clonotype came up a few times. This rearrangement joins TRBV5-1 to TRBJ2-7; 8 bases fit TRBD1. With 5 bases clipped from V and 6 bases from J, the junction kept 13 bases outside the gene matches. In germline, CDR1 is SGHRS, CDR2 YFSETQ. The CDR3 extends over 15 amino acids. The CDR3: CASSLRTGTSAEQYF. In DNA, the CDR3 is TGCGCCAGCAGTTTGCGGACAGGGACCTCGGCCGAGCAGTACTTC.